This TCR beta chain originates from a study of T cells in Graves' hyperthyroidism and ophthalmopathy. Germline CDR1 and CDR2: GTSNPN and SVGIG (reference sequence). This CDR3 contains 15 residues. The V end lost 5 bases, the J end lost 0 bases, and 16 bases lay between the germline ends. The study based diagnoses on clinical symptoms, serum thyroxine and TRAb, thyroid ultrasound and orbital computed tomography. Study-wide findings and caveats: Model output signaled ophthalmopathy a median roughly 6.5 months ahead of onset.

TCR beta CDR3 regions were amplified from RNA. The HTBI set primed first-round TCR CDR3 RT-PCR. Via MiXCR, TCRdb re-called the multiplex PCR reads, giving one row per CDR3 protein. The repertoire holds a few hundred thousand distinct CDR3 sequences, roughly 14% seen once, with more than 4.5% in the top ten. Many counts were recorded for this clonotype. The antigen is undetermined. The TCR was taken from a woman in her twenties or thirties with Graves' hyperthyroidism that later progressed to Graves' ophthalmopathy. This chain uses TRBV30 with TRBJ1-1, with a possible D match to TRBD1 (5 bases). The sample comprised blood. The CDR3 DNA reads TGTGCCTGGGGAAACGCACAGGAGGTGAACACTGAAGCTTTCTTT. Translated: CAWGNAQEVNTEAFF.